The clone carrying this T cell receptor (beta chain) was counted a few times. Original analysis: Amplification from reference gene primers served as the basis for estimated nucleated cell counts. Generated by immunoSEQ multiplex PCR, the TCRdb table keeps only in-frame clones and is missing some. The V and J calls and clone size were taken over from that table, and D and trimming were inferred from the DNA. Counted here are tens of thousands of clones, 65% to 90% occurring once; the ten biggest clones make up about 7.6%. The data were obtained in a study of blood T cell repertoires in COVID-19. Overall study context: Donors in the United States, Italy and Spain gave samples during acute or convalescent COVID-19. T cells, B-cell-depleted T cells, or PBMCs supplied cDNA or gDNA.

Input material: peripheral blood. The sequence was collected from a human donor in a cohort sampled during active COVID-19.

The CDR3 bases are TGTGCCAGCAGTTTCAGGGATTCAGATACGCAGTATTTT. Protein sequence: CASSFRDSDTQYF. This chain joins TRBV12-3 or TRBV12-4 and TRBJ2-3; D might be TRBD1 (5 bases). V lost 3 bases, J lost 4 bases, and 8 bases lay in between. This CDR3 has 13 residues.